What follows are 10 T cell receptor beta chains derived from one specimen sequenced in a study of T cells in localized non-small cell lung cancer. TCRdb's table, derived via immunoSEQ multiplex PCR, lists solely in-frame clones and lacks some. Altogether tens of thousands of clones are present, 60% to 85% being singletons, with the ten largest covering about 15%. The input for sequencing was peripheral blood, taken before any cancer treatment. The receptors derive from a man aged 35 to 69 with stage I squamous cell lung carcinoma.

J is TRBJ1-1 and V is TRBV5-1; D gene ambiguous. Germline V gene lookup returns CDR1 SGHRS and CDR2 YFSETQ. The CDR3 covers 15 residues. Deletions cut 0 bases from V and 0 bases from J, with 9 bases between. The CDR3 region has the DNA TGCGCCAGCAGCTTGGGGTTTCGGGTGAACACTGAAGCTTTCTTT. Translated, it gives CASSLGFRVNTEAFF.

The J gene is TRBJ2-3, the V gene TRBV6-1, with D maybe TRBD2 (7 bases). Germline values: CDR1 MNHNS, CDR2 SASEGT. The CDR3 consists of 14 residues. The V end lost 10 bases, the J end lost 6 bases, and 20 bases lay between the germline ends. This chain's CDR3 is CAIKGGRTPDTQYF. The CDR3 DNA reads as TGTGCCATTAAGGGGGGGAGGACTCCTGATACGCAGTATTTT.

V usage is TRBV28 and J usage is TRBJ2-2, with 8 bases fitting TRBD2. CDR3 size: 13 residues. J lost 4 bases, V lost 6 bases, and 1 base had no gene match. Germline CDR1 MDHEN, CDR2 SYDVKM. The CDR3 here is CASRRGGTGELFF. The CDR3 nucleotides are TGTGCCAGCAGACGGGGGGGCACCGGGGAGCTGTTTTTT.

The rearrangement links TRBV9 to TRBJ1-2; 7 positions agree with TRBD1. The CDR3 loop spans 15 amino acids. The germline CDR1 and CDR2 sequences are SGDLS and YYNGEE. V shed 5 bases, J shed 3 bases, and the junction held 10 bases outside the gene matches. Here the CDR3 reads CASSATGQTYYGYTF. DNA for the CDR3: TGTGCCAGCAGTGCTACGGGACAGACCTACTATGGCTACACCTTC.

The V and J genes are TRBV9 and TRBJ2-1; TRBD2 matches at 12 bases. Germline V gives CDR1 SGDLS, CDR2 YYNGEE. The CDR3 runs 15 residues. V trimming: 5 bases; J trimming: 4 bases; junction bases outside the gene matches: 4. Written as DNA, the CDR3 is TGTGCCAGCAGTGAACTAGCGGGGGGTTACAATGAGCAGTTCTTC. Its translation: CASSELAGGYNEQFF.

As regards this clone: Other DNA sequences of this sample code for an identical CDR3. The chain carries TRBV10-3 and TRBJ1-5, with D possibly TRBD1 on 6 matching bases. V lost 7 bases, J lost 7 bases, and 17 bases lay in between. CDR1 is ENHRY, CDR2 SYGVKD, per germline. The CDR3 runs to 14 residues. The CDR3 DNA sequence: TGTGCCATCAATCCAACGGGGGGCGACCAGCCCCAGCATTTT. This codes for CAINPTGGDQPQHF.

The chain couples TRBV5-1 to TRBJ1-4; 8 bases agree with TRBD1. The length of the CDR3 is 14 residues. V was clipped by 4 bases and J by 3 bases; unmatched bases: 2. The V gene's germline CDR1 is SGHRS and CDR2 YFSETQ. The CDR3 nucleotides are TGCGCCAGCAGCACGGACAGGGCTAATGAAAAACTGTTTTTT. Translating it yields CASSTDRANEKLFF.

The rearrangement uses TRBV5-6 and TRBJ2-1; D is unclear. Trimming cost V 2 bases and J 9 bases, with 6 bases left between them. Looked up from germline, CDR1 is SGHDT and CDR2 is YYEEEE. The CDR3 loop spans 11 amino acids. The CDR3 protein is CASSFNSEQFF. The CDR3 DNA reads as TGTGCCAGCAGCTTCAATAGTGAGCAGTTCTTC. The whole variable domain, filled in from reference TRBV5-6 and TRBJ2-1, reads DAGVTQSPTHLIKTRGQQVTLRCSPKSGHDTVSWYQQALGQGPQFIFQYYEEEERQRGNFPDRFSGHQFPNYSSELNVNALLLGDSALYLCASSFNSEQFFGPGTRLTVL.

This clone appeared a few times. The rearrangement joins TRBV4-3 to TRBJ1-6; D is uncertain. CDR1 and CDR2 from the germline V gene are LGHNA and YSLEER. V shed 1 base and J shed 10 bases, with 17 bases lying between them. This CDR3 comprises 16 residues. This CDR3 reads CASSQGGQNPYSPLHF. DNA for the CDR3: TGCGCCAGCAGCCAAGGTGGGCAGAATCCCTACTCACCCCTCCACTTT.

This clone has just a few counts. This chain joins TRBV7-9 and TRBJ2-1; TRBD1 might be the D (6 bases). The CDR3 has 15 residues. The germline V gene encodes CDR1 SEHNR and CDR2 FQNEAQ (reference sequence). With 0 bases removed from V and 4 bases from J, the gap between germline ends came to 10 bases. The CDR3 is CASSLAGDKYNEQFF. CDR3 nucleotides: TGTGCCAGCAGCTTAGCGGGGGACAAATACAATGAGCAGTTCTTC.